The 15 T cell receptor beta chains given below trace back to one sample, sequenced in a study of T cells after yellow fever vaccination. TCRdb itself ran the 5' RACE reads through MiXCR, one entry per CDR3 protein. The data show about 430,000 distinct CDR3 sequences, 15% to 20% seen once. The specimen was PBMCs, collected before the yellow fever booster vaccination. The receptors derive from a young man who received the YFV17D yellow fever vaccine.

On this clonotype itself: Its ends do not fully match the called genes, so a read error is possible. This chain connects TRBV7-2 to TRBJ1-1, with D maybe TRBD1 (6 bases). This CDR3 region has 17 residues. Looked up from germline, CDR1 is SGHTA and CDR2 is FQGNSA. The CDR3 loop is CASTLTPLGHMNVKAFF. The CDR3 DNA sequence: TGTGCCAGCACCTTAACCCCTCTGGGACACATGAACGTAAAAGCTTTCTTT.

The sample holds a few counts of this clonotype. The V and J genes are TRBV12-5 and TRBJ2-2; D gene unclear. This CDR3 region has 12 residues. CDR1 is LGHNT and CDR2 is FRNRAP in the germline V gene. V was pared by 1 base and J by 3 bases, with 0 bases between. The CDR3 coding sequence is TGTGCTAGTGGTTTGGACACCGGGGAGCTGTTTTTT. It is translated as CASGLDTGELFF.

The genes are TRBV12-3 or TRBV12-4 and TRBJ2-1; 7 nucleotides line up with TRBD2. The CDR3 loop spans 13 amino acids. V shed 6 bases and J 7 bases; nucleotides not matched to a gene: 6. The CDR3 is CASSPERGNEQFF. The CDR3 bases are TGTGCCAGCAGCCCTGAGCGGGGTAATGAGCAGTTCTTC.

Only a few counts were recorded for this clonotype. The chain joins TRBV3-1 to TRBJ2-1; 8 positions match TRBD1. In germline, CDR1 is LGHDT, CDR2 YNNKEL (reference sequence). The CDR3 length is 16 residues. V shed 4 bases, J shed 1 base, and the junction held 6 bases outside the gene matches. CDR3: CASSLQGAISYNEQFF. The CDR3 DNA sequence: TGTGCCAGCAGCCTGCAGGGGGCTATATCCTACAATGAGCAGTTCTTC.

This chain uses TRBV4-1 with TRBJ1-2; weak D call: TRBD1 (6 bases). CDR1 MGHRA and CDR2 YSYEKL come from the germline V gene. CDR3 length equals 16 residues. V was clipped by 0 bases and J by 4 bases, with 15 bases between them. The DNA for the CDR3 is TGCGCCAGCAGCCAAGACCTCGTGGGGGCAGCCTATGGCTACACCTTC. Protein sequence: CASSQDLVGAAYGYTF.

The chain is built from TRBV5-6 and TRBJ1-5; possible D gene TRBD1, 5 bases. The CDR3 length is 18 residues. Deletions cut 2 bases from V and 2 bases from J, with 20 bases between. CDR1 is SGHDT and CDR2 is YYEEEE in the germline V gene. CDR3 in DNA: TGTGCCAGCAGCTTCTGGGGGGTGGGTCCGTCGGGCAATCAGCCCCAGCATTTT. Its protein product is CASSFWGVGPSGNQPQHF.

This clonotype showed up just a few times. The chain links TRBV12-5 to TRBJ2-7; D is perhaps TRBD2 (5 bases). Trimming removed 5 bases from V and 3 bases from J, with 17 bases in between. There are 15 residues in the CDR3. Germline V gene lookup returns CDR1 LGHNT and CDR2 FRNRAP. CDR3 loop: CASGRPGVGDYEQYF. As DNA, the CDR3 is TGTGCTAGTGGTCGGCCCGGGGTTGGGGACTACGAGCAGTACTTC.

This clonotype has more than one count but fewer than ten. The chain uses TRBV15 and TRBJ2-1; TRBD2 agrees at 7 bases. Germline lookup yields CDR1 LNHNV and CDR2 YYDKDF (reference sequence). With 0 bases clipped from V and 9 bases from J, the junction kept 8 bases outside the gene matches. The CDR3 runs 15 residues. The CDR3 DNA follows: TGTGCCACCAGCAGAGATCCGGCTAGCGGTCGTGAGCAGTTCTTC. This codes for CATSRDPASGREQFF.

This rearrangement joins TRBV7-3 to TRBJ2-3; TRBD2 aligns across 9 bases. The CDR3 contains 19 residues. J was trimmed by 1 base and V by 2 bases; bases with no gene match: 13. Looked up from germline, CDR1 is SGHTA and CDR2 is FQGTGA. CDR3 sequence (DNA): TGTGCCAGCAGCTTACCTCCTTGGCGGGCTAGCGGGGGCACAGATACGCAGTATTTT. Amino acid sequence: CASSLPPWRASGGTDTQYF.

The V gene is TRBV7-3, the J gene TRBJ1-3, with a weak D call TRBD1 (5 bases). CDR3 size: 15 residues. Germline CDR1 reads SGHTA; CDR2 reads FQGTGA. The germline V and J ends were trimmed by 6 bases and 0 bases, with 12 bases remaining between them. The CDR3 DNA reads as TGTGCCAGCAGTCCATCAGGGAGCTCTGGAAACACCATATATTTT. Its translation is CASSPSGSSGNTIYF.

This clonotype was seen a handful of times. This chain connects TRBV27 to TRBJ1-2, with unresolved D. V was clipped by 6 bases and J by 1 base, with 9 bases between them. The CDR3 extends over 13 amino acids. Germline lookup yields CDR1 MNHEY and CDR2 SMNVEV (reference sequence). The chain's CDR3 is CASSPSGNYGYTF. The CDR3 coding sequence is TGTGCCAGCAGCCCCTCCGGTAACTATGGCTACACCTTC.

The chain carries TRBV28 and TRBJ2-5, with D uncertain. The length of the CDR3 is 14 residues. Germline lookup yields CDR1 MDHEN and CDR2 SYDVKM. V was cut by 3 bases and J by 2 bases, with 10 bases left in between. This CDR3 reads CASSFLGPQETQYF. CDR3 coding DNA: TGTGCCAGCAGTTTTCTAGGCCCTCAAGAGACCCAGTACTTC.

The chain combines TRBV7-2 with TRBJ2-7; D remains unclear. This CDR3 is built from 13 residues. Trimming cost V 4 bases and J 2 bases, with 9 bases left between them. Germline V gives CDR1 SGHTA, CDR2 FQGNSA. The DNA for the CDR3 is TGTGCCAGCAGCTCAAACCGTGCCTACGAGCAGTACTTC. As protein: CASSSNRAYEQYF.

The genes are TRBV12-3 or TRBV12-4 and TRBJ1-6; 7 bases line up with TRBD1. After removal of 2 bases from V and 7 bases from J, the junction contained 11 bases not matched to a gene. This CDR3 is built from 17 residues. CDR3 bases: TGTGCCAGCAGTTTATCGGTGGGGACAGTGCCCAATTCACCCCTCCACTTT. Translated: CASSLSVGTVPNSPLHF.

This rearrangement joins TRBV27 to TRBJ1-2; D uncertain. CDR3 size: 13 residues. The germline gives CDR1 MNHEY, CDR2 SMNVEV (reference sequence). V lost 5 bases and J 3 bases, leaving 10 bases between the germline ends. CDR3 sequence reads: CASSKGGYYGYTF. In DNA, the CDR3 is TGTGCCAGCAGTAAGGGTGGGTACTATGGCTACACCTTC.